This T cell receptor (beta chain) was profiled in a study of blood T cell repertoires in COVID-19. Study-wide context: There were acute and convalescent COVID-19 samples, and they came from the United States, Italy and Spain. The cDNA or gDNA used as material had been derived from T cells, B-cell-depleted T cells, or PBMCs.

Trimming stripped 5 bases from V and 3 bases from J, with 14 bases between. The germline V gene encodes CDR1 MNHNY and CDR2 SVGAGI (reference sequence). CDR3 length equals 15 residues. In the original processing: Reference gene primer amplification gave nucleated cell count estimates. Clones were read by immunoSEQ multiplex PCR, and TCRdb kept only the in-frame ones, dropping some. That table supplies the V and J calls and clone size; D and trimming were determined from the DNA. The table lists more than 250,000 clones, roughly 83% of them singletons. This rearrangement joins TRBV6-6 to TRBJ1-3, with D maybe TRBD1 (6 bases). The sequence was obtained from a woman aged 45-60 years with acute or convalescent COVID-19. Sequencing used peripheral blood. The CDR3 region is CASSTTGQDGNTIYF. In DNA form, the CDR3 reads TGTGCCAGCAGTACAACAGGGCAGGATGGAAACACCATATATTTT.